Presented here are 29 T cell receptor beta chains from one specimen sequenced in a study of T cell clonality in common variable immunodeficiency (dated by TCRdb to 2014 to 2015). Beyond this particular receptor, the publication reports: CVID TCRbeta sequences reportedly showed fewer deletions and N-nucleotide insertions and lacked highly modified clones with 13 or more V deletions.

These receptors lack a known antigen. Libraries came from the immunoSEQ multiplex PCR assay. As stored in TCRdb, this immuneACCESS dataset retains in-frame rearrangements with V and J assigned. A fraction of the clones does not appear; measured against another copy, unresolved V genes explain less than half of the discrepancy, and the remainder lacks a known reason. Across this sample, about 19,000 clones were tabulated and none appeared just once. More than 20% of the sample is taken by the ten largest. The source material was peripheral blood mononuclear cells. The receptors were gathered from a human donor with common variable immunodeficiency.

This clone occurred a few times. The CDR3 is CASSSRDRAYNEQFF. The CDR3 bases that were read are TGTGCCAGCAGCTCCCGGGACAGGGCCTACAATGAG. The chain couples TRBV7-2 to TRBJ2-1, with 9 bases lining up with TRBD1. Coverage ceases 3 residues before the CDR3 finishes, and the germline J gene fills in the end. The CDR3 covers 15 residues. Trimming at V came to 4 bases and at J to 2 bases, leaving 3 bases not matched to a gene. CDR1 and CDR2 (germline): SGHTA, FQGNSA.

This clone came up many times. The CDR3 extends 3 residues past the end of the read, so its final part is completed from the germline J gene. The J gene is TRBJ2-3, the V gene TRBV30; 8 bases align to TRBD2. CDR1 and CDR2 from the germline V gene are GTSNPN and SVGIG (reference sequence). The CDR3 contains 14 residues. V lost 5 bases and J lost 6; bases outside the gene matches: 10. The CDR3 loop reads CAWGLAGMGDTQYF. The CDR3 bases that were read are TGTGCCTGGGGTTTAGCGGGAATGGGGGATACG.

The sample holds many counts of this clone. The observed sequence ends 3 residues before the CDR3 terminus, with the missing tail filled in from the germline J gene. The gene calls are TRBV5-1 and TRBJ1-4, with D perhaps TRBD1 (6 bases). The germline V and J ends were trimmed by 0 bases and 3 bases, with 9 bases remaining between them. This CDR3 spans 15 amino acids. Germline V gene data show CDR1 as SGHRS and CDR2 as YFSETQ. The CDR3 bases that were read are TGCGCCAGCAGCTTGGATGGGACACCTAATGAAAAA. It specifies CASSLDGTPNEK. In full, the CDR3 reads CASSLDGTPNEKLFF.

This clone was recorded a few times. The sequenced fragment ends 3 residues before the CDR3 boundary, so the rest is inferred from the germline J gene. V gene TRBV5-6 combines with J gene TRBJ1-2; a possible D gene is TRBD1 (5 bases). From germline, CDR1 is SGHDT and CDR2 YYEEEE. This CDR3 spans 12 amino acids. The sequenced part of the CDR3 DNA is TGTGCCAGCCAACAGACAGTCTCCGGC. It encodes CASQQTVSG. In full, the CDR3 is CASQQTVSGYTF.

Details on this clone: The CDR3 end lies 3 residues beyond the end of the read and is filled in from the germline J gene. The chain carries TRBV7-8 and TRBJ1-3; D remains ambiguous. Trimming removed 1 base from V and 1 base from J, with 8 bases in between. The CDR3 sequence is 15 residues long. Looked up from germline, CDR1 is SGHVS and CDR2 is FQNEAQ. CDR3 in amino acids: CASSLDRVSGNTIYF. The covered CDR3 bases are TGTGCCAGCAGCTTAGATAGAGTATCTGGAAACACC. Full variable domain (outside the CDR3, taken from reference TRBV7-8 and TRBJ1-3): GAGVSQSPRYKVAKRGQDVALRCDPISGHVSLFWYQQALGQGPEFLTYFQNEAQLDKSGLPSDRFFAERPEGSVSTLKIQRTQQEDSAVYLCASSLDRVSGNTIYFGEGSWLTVV.

Relative to its sample, this clone is medium-sized (0.01 to 0.1%). The read falls 3 residues short of the CDR3 end, and the missing part is taken from the germline J gene. This rearrangement joins TRBV4-1 to TRBJ1-1; D is undetermined. The CDR3 is made up of 13 amino acids. The V and J ends lost 2 bases and 0 bases respectively, with 4 bases between them. CDR1 and CDR2 from the germline V gene are MGHRA and YSYEKL. Incomplete CDR3 DNA: TGCGCCAGCAGCCAATCAGTGAACACTGAA. This translates into CASSQSVNTE. The complete CDR3 reads CASSQSVNTEAFF.

As regards this clone: The read ends 3 residues early relative to the CDR3; the germline J gene fills the gap. This rearrangement joins TRBV7-3 to TRBJ1-6; possible D gene TRBD1, 5 bases. Germline assignment: CDR1 SGHTA and CDR2 FQGTGA. This CDR3 is built from 13 residues. CDR3 DNA, as far as it was read: TGTGCCAGCAGGTTGTCAGGGATGTCGCCC. Translating gives CASRLSGMSP. The full CDR3 sequence reads CASRLSGMSPLHF.

This clone was detected a few times. Sequencing ends 3 residues short of the CDR3 end; the germline J gene provides the rest. The chain has TRBV30 and TRBJ1-5, with D possibly being TRBD1 (5 bases). The CDR3 length is 13 residues. V was clipped by 0 bases and J by 5 bases, with 8 bases between them. Germline CDR1 is GTSNPN and CDR2 is SVGIG (reference sequence). The covered CDR3 bases are TGTGCCTGGAGTGTTGACAGACATCAGCCC. It specifies CAWSVDRHQP. The CDR3 as a whole reads CAWSVDRHQPQHF. The whole variable domain, filled in from reference TRBV30 and TRBJ1-5, reads SQTIHQWPATLVQPVGSPLSLECTVEGTSNPNLYWYRQAAGRGLQLLFYSVGIGQISSEVPQNLSASRPQDRQFILSSKKLLLSDSGFYLCAWSVDRHQPQHFGDGTRLSIL.

With regard to this clone: Relative to the germline gene, one junction end is altered; a read error may explain this. The read gets to within 3 residues of the CDR3 end, and the germline J gene fills in the rest. This chain connects TRBV7-9 to TRBJ1-2, with D possibly being TRBD1 (5 bases). The CDR3 is 13 residues long. Germline V gene data show CDR1 as SEHNR and CDR2 as FQNEAQ (reference sequence). This CDR3 is CSSSLGRGYGYTF. The DNA read from the CDR3 is TGTTCCAGCAGCTTAGGAAGGGGCTATGGC. The full variable domain, completed using reference TRBV7-9 and TRBJ1-2, is DTGVSQNPRHKITKRGQNVTFRCDPISEHNRLYWYRQTLGQGPEFLTYFQNEAQLEKSRLLSDRFSAERPKGSFSTLEIQRTEQGDSAMYLCSSSLGRGYGYTFGSGTRLTVV.

This clone was recorded many times. From the germline J gene comes the end of the CDR3, since the read stops 3 residues before it. This chain joins TRBV20-1 and TRBJ1-2; no clear D. The CDR3 extends over 14 amino acids. Germline CDR1 reads DFQATT; CDR2 reads SNEGSKA (reference sequence). V lost 2 bases and J 2 bases, leaving 12 bases between the germline ends. CDR3 sequence: CSARKPGANYGYTF. CDR3 bases read: TGCAGTGCTAGAAAGCCAGGCGCCAACTATGGC.

This clone was counted only a few times. The read gets to within 3 residues of the CDR3 end, and the germline J gene fills in the rest. The chain couples TRBV19 to TRBJ2-2; D is uncertain. This CDR3 has 13 residues. The V and J ends lost 3 bases and 3 bases respectively, with 5 bases between them. The V gene's germline CDR1 is LNHDA and CDR2 SQIVND (reference sequence). Partial CDR3 DNA: TGTGCCAGTAGTATGCCGGACACCGGGGAG. Protein product: CASSMPDTGE. The entire CDR3 protein reads CASSMPDTGELFF.

Ten or more counts support this clone. The read stops 3 residues short of the end of the CDR3; the missing end is completed from the germline J gene. The chain uses TRBV5-1 and TRBJ1-1; no clear D. The CDR3 has 14 amino acids. V was cut by 7 bases and J by 3 bases, with 16 bases left in between. The germline gives CDR1 SGHRS, CDR2 YFSETQ. The covered CDR3 bases are TGCGCCAGCGGAGCGGGGATGCCGTACACTGAA. Protein sequence: CASGAGMPYTE. The CDR3 as a whole reads CASGAGMPYTEAFF.

This clone was seen a handful of times. The read comes to an end 3 residues before the CDR3 does, leaving the germline J gene to fill in the end. The chain is built from TRBV18 and TRBJ1-1; 8 bases map to TRBD1. This CDR3 spans 15 amino acids. The ends lost 3 bases at V and 1 base at J; junction bases unmatched: 4. Germline V lookup: CDR1 KGHSH, CDR2 LQKENI. CDR3 in amino acids: CASSPTGTGNTEAFF. CDR3 bases read: TGTGCCAGCTCACCTACCGGGACAGGGAACACTGAA.

This clone has only a few counts. The CDR3 end is not reached by the read, which stops 3 residues before it; the germline J gene fills it in. V gene TRBV19 combines with J gene TRBJ2-2; 8 nucleotides align to TRBD1. Trimming at V came to 3 bases and at J to 6 bases, leaving 9 bases not matched to a gene. Germline CDR1 LNHDA, CDR2 SQIVND (reference sequence). The CDR3 covers 16 residues. The CDR3 loop reads CASSIRTGMAPGELFF. Incomplete CDR3 DNA: TGTGCCAGTAGTATTAGGACAGGGATGGCCCCCGGGGAG.

This clone was observed a handful of times. The CDR3 end is not reached by the read, which stops 3 residues before it; the germline J gene fills it in. The chain uses TRBV7-2 and TRBJ2-5; a possible D gene is TRBD1 (5 bases). Germline V gene lookup returns CDR1 SGHTA and CDR2 FQGNSA. CDR3 length: 14 amino acids. With 2 bases removed from V and 2 bases from J, the gap between germline ends came to 9 bases. The CDR3 reads CASSLRQKQETQYF. Partial CDR3 DNA: TGTGCCAGCAGCTTAAGACAGAAACAAGAGACC.

This clone was counted only a few times. The sequence runs out 3 residues before the end of the CDR3; the remainder is reconstructed from the germline J gene. The rearrangement links TRBV5-1 to TRBJ2-7, with 7 bases that match TRBD1. The length of the CDR3 is 15 residues. The germline CDR1 and CDR2 sequences are SGHRS and YFSETQ. V was pared by 0 bases and J by 3 bases, with 6 bases of the junction left unmatched. CDR3 loop: CASSLAGTANYEQYF. The DNA read from the CDR3 is TGCGCCAGCAGCTTGGCCGGGACAGCGAACTACGAG.

Concerning this clone: With the read ending 3 residues before the CDR3 end, the germline J gene is used to fill in that end. The chain is built from TRBV19 and TRBJ1-1, with 11 bases that match TRBD1. Unmatched junction bases numbered 3, after V lost 5 bases and J lost 1 base. This CDR3 contains 15 residues. Germline CDR1 is LNHDA and CDR2 is SQIVND (reference sequence). CDR3 in amino acids: CASSDGQGANTEAFF. CDR3 DNA (partial): TGTGCCAGTAGTGACGGACAGGGGGCGAACACTGAA.

On this clone itself: The read ends 3 residues early relative to the CDR3; the germline J gene fills the gap. The chain is built from TRBV7-9 and TRBJ1-1, with D unresolved. Trimming stripped 7 bases from V and 5 bases from J, with 14 bases between. The CDR3 is 13 amino acids. In germline, CDR1 is SEHNR, CDR2 FQNEAQ (reference sequence). The part of the CDR3 DNA that was read is TGTGCCAGCACAGTCAGGTTCCTAACTGAA. This translates into CASTVRFLTE. The whole CDR3 is CASTVRFLTEAFF.

This clone has more than one count but fewer than ten. Read sequence stops 3 residues before the CDR3 end, and the germline J gene provides the missing end. The chain couples TRBV5-4 to TRBJ2-1; 9 bases are shared with TRBD2. Unmatched junction bases numbered 7, after V lost 7 bases and J lost 8 bases. The CDR3 has 13 residues. Germline V gene sequence: CDR1 SGHNT, CDR2 YYREEE (reference sequence). The CDR3 is CASGVREGHEQFF. The CDR3 DNA, read in part, is TGTGCCAGCGGCGTGCGGGAGGGCCATGAG.

In this sample, this clone turned up a few times. With the read ending 3 residues before the CDR3 end, the germline J gene is used to fill in that end. The V call is TRBV19, the J call TRBJ2-2; 8 positions agree with TRBD1. The ends lost 3 bases at V and 4 bases at J; junction bases unmatched: 1. Germline assignment: CDR1 LNHDA and CDR2 SQIVND (reference sequence). The CDR3 loop spans 14 amino acids. CDR3 DNA, as far as it was read: TGTGCCAGTAGTATCAGGGGGCGCACCGGGGAG. Protein: CASSIRGRTGE. The entire CDR3 protein reads CASSIRGRTGELFF.

This clone was detected only a few times. The read halts 3 residues ahead of the CDR3 end, with the missing end drawn from the germline J gene. The chain is built from TRBV7-9 and TRBJ2-3; D might be TRBD2 (7 bases). Germline-derived CDR1 and CDR2 are SEHNR and FQNEAQ (reference sequence). V lost 0 bases and J lost 4, with 11 bases in between. The CDR3 loop spans 15 amino acids. CDR3 DNA, as far as it was read: TGTGCCAGCAGCTTAGCAACGGGGGGCGCAGATACG. It encodes CASSLATGGADT. The complete CDR3 sequence is CASSLATGGADTQYF.

Incomplete CDR3 DNA: TGTGCCAGTAAGGTTTCCTCTGGAAACACC. It yields the protein CASKVSSGNT. The whole CDR3 protein is CASKVSSGNTIYF. The chain joins TRBV19 to TRBJ1-3; D unresolved. The read gets to within 3 residues of the CDR3 end, and the germline J gene fills in the rest. V lost 7 bases, J lost 0 bases, and 7 bases lay in between. The germline gives CDR1 LNHDA, CDR2 SQIVND (reference sequence). The CDR3 totals 13 residues.

At least ten counts were recorded for this clone. The CDR3 end is not reached by the read, which stops 3 residues before it; the germline J gene fills it in. V and J are TRBV20-1 and TRBJ2-7; 8 nucleotides align to TRBD2. Trimming cost V 6 bases and J 5 bases; bases outside gene matches: 15. CDR1 and CDR2 from the germline V gene are DFQATT and SNEGSKA (reference sequence). This CDR3 has 15 residues. CDR3: CSATRTSGIFDEQYF. The CDR3 DNA, read in part, is TGCAGTGCCACCCGAACTAGCGGTATCTTCGACGAG.

About this clone: The DNA ends 3 residues before the CDR3 does, and the rest of the CDR3 is filled in from the germline J gene. The chain has TRBV7-2 and TRBJ2-5; 14 bases map to TRBD2. The germline V gene has CDR1 SGHTA and CDR2 FQGNSA. The CDR3 is 15 residues long. J gave up 5 bases and V 5 bases, and 4 bases lay outside the gene matches. The CDR3 sequence is CASSPGTSGSETQYF. The CDR3 bases that were read are TGTGCCAGCAGCCCCGGGACTAGCGGGAGTGAGACC.

The sample holds a few counts of this clone. The sequence runs out 3 residues before the end of the CDR3; the remainder is reconstructed from the germline J gene. V gene TRBV6-2 or TRBV6-3 combines with J gene TRBJ2-1, with a possible D match to TRBD1 (6 bases). The CDR3 covers 15 residues. CDR1 and CDR2 (germline): MNHEY, SVGEGT. V was cut by 6 bases and J by 2 bases, with 14 bases left in between. The part of the CDR3 DNA that was read is TGTGCCAGCAGGTGGACAGATTCGGCCTACAATGAG. It is translated as CASRWTDSAYNE. The whole CDR3 region reads CASRWTDSAYNEQFF.

A remark on this clone: The read finishes 3 residues shy of the CDR3 end, and the germline J gene is used to complete it. This rearrangement joins TRBV18 to TRBJ2-7; the D gene could be TRBD1 or TRBD2 (5 bases each). V lost 2 bases and J 6 bases, leaving 17 bases between the germline ends. CDR3 size: 15 residues. The germline CDR1 and CDR2 sequences are KGHSH and LQKENI. CDR3 bases read: TGTGCCAGCTCACCATCACCACTGACAGAGGGCGAG. Encoded protein: CASSPSPLTEGE. Given in full, the CDR3 is CASSPSPLTEGEQYF. Filled out from reference TRBV18 and TRBJ2-7, the complete variable domain reads NAGVMQNPRHLVRRRGQEARLRCSPMKGHSHVYWYRQLPEEGLKFMVYLQKENIIDESGMPKERFSAEFPKEGPSILRIQQVVRGDSAAYFCASSPSPLTEGEQYFGPGTRLTVT.

A note on this clone: Read coverage stops 3 residues before the CDR3 terminus; the germline J gene supplies the remainder. The chain is built from TRBV7-2 and TRBJ2-7; TRBD1 might be the D (5 bases). The CDR3 loop spans 13 amino acids. Trimming shortened V by 3 bases and J by 4 bases, and 10 bases separated the two germline ends. Germline V gene data show CDR1 as SGHTA and CDR2 as FQGNSA. The CDR3 spells CASSLTHRYEQYF. The CDR3 bases that were read are TGTGCCAGCAGCTTGACACACAGGTACGAG.

A few counts support this clone. The sequenced fragment ends 3 residues before the CDR3 boundary, so the rest is inferred from the germline J gene. The chain combines TRBV19 with TRBJ1-1; no clear D gene. This CDR3 is built from 12 residues. Germline CDR1 LNHDA, CDR2 SQIVND (reference sequence). V lost 5 bases, J lost 4 bases, and 8 bases lay in between. CDR3 loop: CASSAGSTEAFF. The CDR3 DNA, read in part, is TGTGCCAGTAGTGCGGGTAGCACTGAA.

There are a few counts of this clone. The missing CDR3 end, 3 residues past where the read stops, is filled in from the germline J gene. The chain employs TRBV19 and TRBJ2-6, with 11 bases that match TRBD1. With V trimmed by 8 bases and J by 0 bases, 6 bases remained unmatched. This CDR3 spans 17 amino acids. Per the germline V gene, CDR1 is LNHDA and CDR2 is SQIVND (reference sequence). This chain's CDR3 is CASDTGTGGSGANVLTF. The part of the CDR3 DNA that was read is TGTGCCAGTGACACCGGGACAGGGGGCTCTGGGGCCAACGTC.